This T cell receptor beta chain was recovered during a study of T-cell reconstitution after alpha-beta-depleted transplantation in children. Germline trimming cut 0 bases from V and 3 bases from J; bases unmatched to any gene: 8. Per the germline V gene, CDR1 is LGHNA and CDR2 is YSLEER. The CDR3 is made up of 17 amino acids. Preparation of the TCRbeta library involved a method that used unique molecular identifiers. TCRdb re-called the PCR reads through MiXCR, storing one row per CDR3 protein. Seen here are about 610,000 distinct CDR3 sequences, roughly 10% observed once, and the top ten hold less than 5%.

The chain joins TRBV4-3 to TRBJ2-7, with 10 bases aligning to TRBD2. Sequencing was performed on PBMCs from the stem cell graft donor, taken from the stem cell graft. This TCR was sampled from a human donor who donated a stem cell graft to a child with acute myeloid leukemia. For the CDR3, the DNA is TGCGCCAGCAGCCAAGATTTAGCGGGAGGATCTAACTACGAGCAGTACTTC. Protein: CASSQDLAGGSNYEQYF.